The next 21 T cell receptor beta chains were all read from a single sample in a study of cytomegalovirus exposure and HLA in healthy donors. The study ran its PCR with 60 Vbeta and 13 Jbeta primers. Clones were sequenced by immunoSEQ multiplex PCR, and TCRdb holds only the in-frame ones, with some missing. Of fewer than 150,000 clones in the sample, 80% to 85% were seen once. Sequencing was done on a sample of PBMCs. These TCRs come from a female donor in good health and CMV-seronegative.

Here the CDR3 DNA reads TGTGCCAGCAGCCAAGAGGACAGGAAATATAGCAATCAGCCCCAGCATTTT. Protein: CASSQEDRKYSNQPQHF. V usage is TRBV4-2 and J usage is TRBJ1-5; TRBD1 agrees at 7 bases. CDR3 size: 17 residues. CDR1 is LGHNA and CDR2 is YNFKEQ in the germline V gene. The V and J ends lost 0 bases and 0 bases, in that order; junction bases with no gene match: 5.

This chain links TRBV9 with TRBJ2-1, with a possible D match to TRBD2 (6 bases). Trimming shortened V by 0 bases and J by 7 bases, and 17 bases separated the two germline ends. Germline V CDR1 and CDR2: SGDLS, YYNGEE. The CDR3 has 16 residues. The CDR3 is CASSVGGIMIGNEQFF. The CDR3 coding sequence is TGTGCCAGCAGCGTAGGCGGGATAATGATAGGGAATGAGCAGTTCTTC.

J is TRBJ1-1 and V is TRBV29-1; D is uncertain. Germline CDR1 is SQVTM and CDR2 is ANQGSEA. Trimming stripped 3 bases from V and 7 bases from J, with 9 bases between. The CDR3 has 11 residues. The CDR3 region is CSVDPTVEAFF. DNA of the CDR3: TGCAGCGTTGACCCTACAGTTGAAGCTTTCTTT. The whole variable domain, filled in from reference TRBV29-1 and TRBJ1-1, reads SAVISQKPSRDICQRGTSLTIQCQVDSQVTMMFWYRQQPGQSLTLIATANQGSEATYESGFVIDKFPISRPNLTFSTLTVSNMSPEDSSIYLCSVDPTVEAFFGQGTRLTVV.

This sequence joins TRBV28 and TRBJ2-1, with 10 bases that match TRBD2. The CDR3 has 16 residues. The V and J ends lost 4 bases and 8 bases, in that order; junction bases with no gene match: 11. Per germline, CDR1 MDHEN and CDR2 SYDVKM. The CDR3 coding sequence is TGTGCCAGCAGTTACCGACAGGGGCTAGCGGGAGATGAGCAGTTCTTC. Its translation: CASSYRQGLAGDEQFF. Combining the CDR3 with reference TRBV28 and TRBJ2-1 gives the whole variable domain DVKVTQSSRYLVKRTGEKVFLECVQDMDHENMFWYRQDPGLGLRLIYFSYDVKMKEKGDIPEGYSVSREKKERFSLILESASTNQTSMYLCASSYRQGLAGDEQFFGPGTRLTVL.

The chain is built from TRBV2 and TRBJ1-5; 7 positions match TRBD1. Germline CDR1 SNHLY, CDR2 FYNNEI. Losses at the gene ends were 4 bases for V and 7 bases for J; bases not matched to a gene: 4. This CDR3 has 13 residues. CDR3 residues: CASSATQGQPQHF. The CDR3 DNA is TGTGCCAGCAGTGCGACACAGGGGCAGCCCCAGCATTTT.

The genes are TRBV2 and TRBJ1-1; no firm D call. Germline CDR1 and CDR2: SNHLY and FYNNEI. This CDR3 spans 13 amino acids. Trimming stripped 8 bases from V and 3 bases from J, with 13 bases between. CDR3 sequence (DNA): TGTGCCAGCGGTCGACGGGGAGACACTGAAGCTTTCTTT. Protein product: CASGRRGDTEAFF.

In its sample, this clone was seen once. The chain is built from TRBV5-1 and TRBJ2-5, with TRBD2 matching over 7 bases. After removal of 4 bases from V and 1 base from J, the junction contained 7 bases not matched to a gene. CDR1 is SGHRS, CDR2 YFSETQ, per germline. CDR3 size: 15 residues. CDR3 DNA sequence: TGCGCCAGCAGCGGGGGACTAACGATCCAAGAGACCCAGTACTTC. Protein product: CASSGGLTIQETQYF.

The rearrangement links TRBV28 to TRBJ2-7; 7 nucleotides line up with TRBD2. This CDR3 has 14 amino acids. V shed 4 bases, J shed 3 bases, and the junction held 6 bases outside the gene matches. Germline lookup yields CDR1 MDHEN and CDR2 SYDVKM. DNA of the CDR3: TGTGCCAGCAGTTCATCTAGCGGCCTCTACGAGCAGTACTTC. It yields the protein CASSSSSGLYEQYF.

The rearrangement joins TRBV6-6 to TRBJ1-5; D ambiguous. The CDR3 totals 14 residues. The ends were cut back, 0 bases at V and 3 bases at J, with 6 bases in the middle. CDR1 MNHNY and CDR2 SVGAGI come from the germline V gene (reference sequence). The DNA for the CDR3 is TGTGCCAGCAGTTACTCTCGAGACAATCAGCCCCAGCATTTT. Protein sequence: CASSYSRDNQPQHF.

The V and J genes are TRBV9 and TRBJ2-1; TRBD2 aligns across 10 bases. The length of the CDR3 is 15 residues. V gave up 3 bases and J gave up 3 bases; unmatched junction bases: 3. Germline assignment: CDR1 SGDLS and CDR2 YYNGEE. This chain's CDR3 is CASSASGGDYNEQFF. CDR3 in DNA: TGTGCCAGCAGCGCGAGCGGGGGGGACTACAATGAGCAGTTCTTC.

The genes are TRBV28 and TRBJ1-5; D is unresolved. Germline CDR1 reads MDHEN; CDR2 reads SYDVKM. The CDR3 has 13 residues. V lost 5 bases to trimming and J lost 7 bases, with 12 bases between them. The CDR3 DNA sequence: TGTGCCAGCAGTAGCGGGTCAGGCCAGCCCCAGCATTTT. Its protein product is CASSSGSGQPQHF. Combining the CDR3 with reference TRBV28 and TRBJ1-5 gives the whole variable domain DVKVTQSSRYLVKRTGEKVFLECVQDMDHENMFWYRQDPGLGLRLIYFSYDVKMKEKGDIPEGYSVSREKKERFSLILESASTNQTSMYLCASSSGSGQPQHFGDGTRLSIL.

The chain is built from TRBV6-1 and TRBJ2-1; 8 bases align to TRBD2. Germline lookup yields CDR1 MNHNS and CDR2 SASEGT. There are 13 residues in the CDR3. Losses at the gene ends were 1 base for V and 15 bases for J; bases not matched to a gene: 8. CDR3 DNA: TGTGCCAGCAGTGAAGGGTCAGCGGGAGATCTGTTCTTC. This sequence encodes CASSEGSAGDLFF.

In its sample, this clone was seen once. V and J are TRBV21-1 and TRBJ1-1; no check of the table's D call, TRBD1, against the DNA was made. TRBV21-1 is a listed pseudogene. The length of the CDR3 is 15 residues. The chain's CDR3 is CASSKNPTGNTEAFF. The CDR3 DNA reads as TGTGCCAGCAGCAAAAACCCTACAGGGAACACTGAAGCTTTCTTT.

The chain couples TRBV29-1 to TRBJ2-5; D possibly corresponds to TRBD1 (5 bases). V lost 4 bases and J lost 4, with 13 bases in between. CDR3 length: 13 amino acids. Germline V lookup: CDR1 SQVTM, CDR2 ANQGSEA. The CDR3: CSVVSPGPETQYF. CDR3 in DNA: TGCAGCGTTGTATCCCCAGGGCCAGAGACCCAGTACTTC.

The chain is built from TRBV6-5 and TRBJ2-1; tentatively, D is TRBD2 (6 bases). V shed 2 bases and J shed 9 bases, with 11 bases lying between them. Germline-derived CDR1 and CDR2 are MNHEY and SVGAGI. This CDR3 has 13 residues. The CDR3 nucleotides are TGTGCCAGCAGTTACGGCGGGGAGTTTGAGCAGTTCTTC. Amino acid sequence: CASSYGGEFEQFF.

The V and J genes are TRBV10-3 and TRBJ2-1; 12 nucleotides align to TRBD2. Per the germline V gene, CDR1 is ENHRY and CDR2 is SYGVKD. This CDR3 has 14 residues. V gave up 7 bases and J gave up 5 bases; unmatched junction bases: 3. The CDR3 sequence: CAITRTSGDNEQFF. The DNA of the CDR3 is TGTGCCATCACCCGGACTAGCGGGGACAATGAGCAGTTCTTC.

Points on this clone: The junction and the germline gene differ at one end; a read error may be behind it. The chain is built from TRBV7-9 and TRBJ2-5, with D possibly matching TRBD2 (5 bases). CDR1 is SEHNR and CDR2 is FQNEAQ in the germline V gene (reference sequence). The CDR3 is made up of 11 amino acids. The CDR3 nucleotides read TGTTCCAGCGGAGTCGTAGGGACCCAGTACTTC. Amino acids: CSSGVVGTQYF.

This chain uses TRBV14 with TRBJ2-2; D is ambiguous. V lost 1 base to trimming and J lost 10 bases, with 7 bases between them. This CDR3 is built from 12 residues. Germline V gene sequence: CDR1 SGHDN, CDR2 FVKESK. DNA for the CDR3: TGTGCCAGCAGCCAAGCGAGCACGGAGCTGTTTTTT. Protein sequence: CASSQASTELFF. Together with reference TRBV14 and TRBJ2-2, the CDR3 gives the full variable domain: EAGVTQFPSHSVIEKGQTVTLRCDPISGHDNLYWYRRVMGKEIKFLLHFVKESKQDESGMPNNRFLAERTGGTYSTLKVQPAELEDSGVYFCASSQASTELFFGEGSRLTVL.

V usage is TRBV2 and J usage is TRBJ1-4; 7 bases map to TRBD1. Germline V lookup: CDR1 SNHLY, CDR2 FYNNEI. The CDR3 length is 15 residues. The V segment lost 5 bases and the J segment 5 bases; nucleotides outside the gene matches: 8. The CDR3 region is CASSRDRAGNEKLFF. In DNA, the CDR3 is TGTGCCAGCAGTCGCGACAGGGCGGGGAATGAAAAACTGTTTTTT.

The chain links TRBV28 to TRBJ1-5, with D tentatively TRBD1 (5 bases). Trimming took off 5 bases at V and 5 bases at J, with 10 bases between the two ends. Germline V gene sequence: CDR1 MDHEN, CDR2 SYDVKM. This CDR3 comprises 13 residues. CDR3: CASSLAGYQPQHF. In DNA form, the CDR3 reads TGTGCCAGCAGTCTCGCAGGGTATCAGCCCCAGCATTTT.

This clone was seen more than once but under ten times. V is TRBV10-3 and J is TRBJ1-2; possible D gene TRBD1, 6 bases. This CDR3 has 13 residues. From germline, CDR1 is ENHRY and CDR2 SYGVKD. Trimming took 10 bases from V and 3 from J, leaving 15 bases between them. The CDR3 DNA reads TGTGCCACCACCGGACAGAAGGACTATGGCTACACCTTC. Encoded protein: CATTGQKDYGYTF.